Presented here are 24 T cell receptor beta chains from one specimen sequenced in a study of blood T cell repertoires in COVID-19. TCRdb's table, derived via immunoSEQ multiplex PCR, lists solely in-frame clones and lacks some. The table has roughly 340,000 clones, around nine tenths seen once; the top ten hold approximately 7.4%. Sequences were obtained from peripheral blood. All receptors derive from a woman between 70 and 85 years old with COVID-19, enrolled during active disease.

The V call is TRBV28, the J call TRBJ2-7, with D maybe TRBD2 (10 bases). The CDR3 is 17 residues long. CDR1 is MDHEN, CDR2 SYDVKM, per germline. V gave up 3 bases and J gave up 2 bases, with 20 bases separating them. The CDR3 DNA reads TGTGCCAGCAGTTTTAGCGGGGGGACAGGGTACACCTACGAGCAGTACTTC. It translates to CASSFSGGTGYTYEQYF.

The chain combines TRBV4-3 with TRBJ2-7; 9 nucleotides align to TRBD2. Looked up from germline, CDR1 is LGHNA and CDR2 is YSLEER. V gave up 1 base and J gave up 6 bases; unmatched junction bases: 22. The CDR3 totals 20 residues. The CDR3 DNA is TGCGCCAGCAGCCAAGGATCGGGAGCGGGGGGAGCCCTTCTCTCGGGCGAGCAGTACTTC. Its protein is CASSQGSGAGGALLSGEQYF.

J is TRBJ2-2 and V is TRBV30; possibly TRBD1 for D (5 bases). Germline CDR1 GTSNPN, CDR2 SVGIG (reference sequence). This CDR3 is built from 15 residues. V dropped 3 bases and J dropped 5 bases, with 16 bases sitting between them. For the CDR3, the DNA is TGTGCCTGGAGAAATAAGGACACGAGAACCGGGGAGCTGTTTTTT. It yields the protein CAWRNKDTRTGELFF.

V and J are TRBV5-6 and TRBJ2-2; 10 nucleotides align to TRBD1. The CDR3 is 16 amino acids. The germline V gene encodes CDR1 SGHDT and CDR2 YYEEEE. With 3 bases clipped from V and 7 bases from J, the junction kept 9 bases outside the gene matches. CDR3 region: CASSSPGQGIDGELFF. CDR3 nucleotides: TGTGCCAGCAGCTCCCCGGGACAGGGGATTGACGGGGAGCTGTTTTTT.

CDR3 region: CASTLYLQVRSGNTIYF. The CDR3 DNA reads as TGTGCCAGTACCCTGTACCTACAGGTTCGCTCTGGAAACACCATATATTTT. The chain joins TRBV19 to TRBJ1-3; tentative D call: TRBD1 (5 bases). The CDR3 is 17 residues long. Germline CDR1 and CDR2: LNHDA and SQIVND (reference sequence). V was trimmed by 7 bases and J by 0 bases, leaving 19 bases between them. The full variable domain, its missing parts supplied by reference TRBV19 and TRBJ1-3, is DGGITQSPKYLFRKEGQNVTLSCEQNLNHDAMYWYRQDPGQGLRLIYYSQIVNDFQKGDIAEGYSVSREKKESFPLTVTSAQKNPTAFYLCASTLYLQVRSGNTIYFGEGSWLTVV.

The chain links TRBV6-2 or TRBV6-3 to TRBJ2-3; 10 bases agree with TRBD2. From germline, CDR1 is MNHEY and CDR2 SVGEGT. The CDR3 is made up of 18 amino acids. V dropped 1 base and J dropped 2; count of bases not matched to a gene: 9. This chain's CDR3 is CASSYLPGSGGHTDTQYF. The DNA for the CDR3 is TGTGCCAGCAGTTACTTACCGGGTAGCGGGGGGCACACAGATACGCAGTATTTT.

The rearrangement joins TRBV27 to TRBJ1-1; D ambiguous. The CDR3 is 12 residues long. V was clipped by 6 bases and J by 8 bases, with 13 bases between them. Germline V gene lookup returns CDR1 MNHEY and CDR2 SMNVEV (reference sequence). This CDR3 reads CASRSGSQEAFF. The CDR3 DNA reads TGTGCCAGCAGGTCCGGGAGCCAAGAAGCTTTCTTT.

V is TRBV5-6 and J is TRBJ2-5; D perhaps matches TRBD1 (5 bases). Germline CDR1 is SGHDT and CDR2 is YYEEEE. The CDR3 is 15 residues long. V gave up 1 base and J gave up 2 bases, with 12 bases separating them. DNA of the CDR3: TGTGCCAGCAGCTTGACGCCAGGGCCTCAAGAGACCCAGTACTTC. It translates to CASSLTPGPQETQYF.

The chain has TRBV13 and TRBJ2-5; D gene ambiguous. The CDR3 has 16 residues. Germline V CDR1 and CDR2: PRHDT, FYEKMQ (reference sequence). Trimming stripped 2 bases from V and 1 base from J, with 14 bases between. CDR3 coding DNA: TGTGCCAGCAGCTTACGACGAGGTGTAGCCCAAGAGACCCAGTACTTC. It specifies CASSLRRGVAQETQYF. Filled out from reference TRBV13 and TRBJ2-5, the complete variable domain reads AAGVIQSPRHLIKEKRETATLKCYPIPRHDTVYWYQQGPGQDPQFLISFYEKMQSDKGSIPDRFSAQQFSDYHSELNMSSLELGDSALYFCASSLRRGVAQETQYFGPGTRLLVL.

The V and J genes are TRBV9 and TRBJ2-2, with 8 nucleotides matching TRBD2. This CDR3 is 15 amino acids long. Germline V CDR1 and CDR2: SGDLS, YYNGEE. Germline trimming cut 3 bases from V and 4 bases from J; bases unmatched to any gene: 5. CDR3 amino acids: CASSGSGALTGELFF. CDR3 DNA: TGTGCCAGCAGCGGTAGCGGGGCCCTCACCGGGGAGCTGTTTTTT.

This rearrangement joins TRBV6-5 to TRBJ2-5; the D gene is possibly TRBD1 (5 bases). The CDR3 length is 15 residues. Per the germline V gene, CDR1 is MNHEY and CDR2 is SVGAGI. V was trimmed by 0 bases and J by 7 bases, leaving 15 bases between them. This chain's CDR3 is CASSYSGLSVGTQYF. CDR3 DNA sequence: TGTGCCAGCAGTTACTCGGGGCTTTCCGTCGGGACCCAGTACTTC.

The V call is TRBV28, the J call TRBJ2-1; 8 bases agree with TRBD2. This CDR3 contains 15 residues. From germline, CDR1 is MDHEN and CDR2 SYDVKM. The V segment lost 3 bases and the J segment 5 bases; nucleotides outside the gene matches: 6. Here the CDR3 reads CASSFDSGADNEQFF. CDR3 DNA: TGTGCCAGCAGTTTCGATAGCGGGGCCGACAATGAGCAGTTCTTC. Based on the CDR3 plus reference TRBV28 and TRBJ2-1, the full variable domain is DVKVTQSSRYLVKRTGEKVFLECVQDMDHENMFWYRQDPGLGLRLIYFSYDVKMKEKGDIPEGYSVSREKKERFSLILESASTNQTSMYLCASSFDSGADNEQFFGPGTRLTVL.

The chain has TRBV28 and TRBJ2-5; TRBD2 is a possible D gene (6 bases). The CDR3 is 15 amino acids. CDR1 MDHEN and CDR2 SYDVKM come from the germline V gene. V was shortened by 5 bases and J by 5 bases, with 18 bases between the two germline ends. The CDR3 coding sequence is TGTGCCAGCAGTAACCACTCGGGACGGGAGGAGACCCAGTACTTC. Protein product: CASSNHSGREETQYF.

The chain links TRBV11-2 to TRBJ2-7; TRBD1 agrees at 9 bases. In germline, CDR1 is SGHAT, CDR2 FQNNGV. After removal of 6 bases from V and 0 bases from J, the junction contained 6 bases not matched to a gene. The CDR3 spans 15 residues. The CDR3 coding sequence is TGTGCCAGCAGGGGGTGGGGACAGGGCTCCTACGAGCAGTACTTC. Its translation is CASRGWGQGSYEQYF.

The CDR3 coding sequence is TGTGCCAGCTCACCGGGGGCCACGTCACCCCTCCACTTT. This gives the protein CASSPGATSPLHF. The chain recombines TRBV18 with TRBJ1-6; perhaps TRBD1 as D (6 bases). The CDR3 has 13 residues. Trimming stripped 3 bases from V and 10 bases from J, with 10 bases between. The germline V gene has CDR1 KGHSH and CDR2 LQKENI.

This chain joins TRBV30 and TRBJ2-7; D is ambiguous. V lost 0 bases and J 2 bases, leaving 8 bases between the germline ends. The CDR3 extends over 13 amino acids. Germline V gene sequence: CDR1 GTSNPN, CDR2 SVGIG (reference sequence). This CDR3 reads CAWSVSHAYEQYF. CDR3 sequence (DNA): TGTGCCTGGAGTGTATCCCATGCCTACGAGCAGTACTTC.

The chain joins TRBV21-1 to TRBJ2-2; the listed D gene, TRBD1, was not tested against the DNA. TRBV21-1 is reported as a pseudogene. The CDR3 contains 17 residues. The CDR3 sequence: CASSKAQRGRSAGELFF. The CDR3 nucleotides read TGTGCCAGCAGCAAAGCGCAGAGGGGGCGGTCCGCCGGGGAGCTGTTTTTT.

The rearrangement uses TRBV4-3 and TRBJ1-2; 8 nucleotides line up with TRBD1. V lost 5 bases to trimming and J lost 4 bases; unmatched junction nucleotides: 9. The V gene's germline CDR1 is LGHNA and CDR2 YSLEER. This CDR3 region has 15 residues. CDR3 bases: TGCGCCAGCAGCGCCCAGGGGACAGGTCTCTATGGCTACACCTTC. This codes for CASSAQGTGLYGYTF.

The chain links TRBV18 to TRBJ2-5; maybe TRBD2 (5 bases). Germline V gives CDR1 KGHSH, CDR2 LQKENI. V was pared by 2 bases and J by 5 bases, with 9 bases between. CDR3 length: 13 amino acids. The CDR3 is CASSPFQRETQYF. The CDR3 coding sequence is TGTGCCAGCTCACCATTCCAGCGGGAGACCCAGTACTTC.

The V call is TRBV5-1, the J call TRBJ2-7, with 10 positions matching TRBD1. The CDR3 runs to 15 residues. Germline values: CDR1 SGHRS, CDR2 YFSETQ. V gave up 4 bases and J gave up 2 bases; unmatched junction bases: 6. The CDR3 coding sequence is TGCGCCAGCAGCCGTAGACAGGGGGCTCCCTACGAGCAGTACTTC. Amino acid sequence: CASSRRQGAPYEQYF.

The J gene is TRBJ2-3, the V gene TRBV5-1, with 7 bases lining up with TRBD2. There are 17 residues in the CDR3. The V gene end was trimmed by 3 bases and the J gene end by 1 base; junction bases not matched to a gene: 11. Germline CDR1 and CDR2: SGHRS and YFSETQ. The CDR3 DNA follows: TGCGCCAGCAGCTCGGCGACTAGCCTCTTTCGCACAGATACGCAGTATTTT. This codes for CASSSATSLFRTDTQYF.

This sequence joins TRBV10-1 and TRBJ1-1; D might be TRBD1 (6 bases). V lost 0 bases and J lost 11, with 10 bases in between. Germline V gene lookup returns CDR1 WNHNN and CDR2 SYGVQD (reference sequence). The CDR3 spans 12 residues. The CDR3 DNA reads as TGCGCCAGCAGTGAGTCCAGGGGCACGGCTTTCTTT. Encoded protein: CASSESRGTAFF.

The rearrangement links TRBV7-9 to TRBJ1-6; perhaps TRBD1 as D (5 bases). Germline values: CDR1 SEHNR, CDR2 FQNEAQ (reference sequence). Trimming took off 5 bases at V and 7 bases at J, with 12 bases between the two ends. The CDR3 is 14 residues long. The CDR3 DNA reads TGTGCCAGCAGCGTCCAGGGAAGCAATTCACCCCTCCACTTT. Its translation is CASSVQGSNSPLHF.

The chain couples TRBV19 to TRBJ1-1; D possibly corresponds to TRBD1 (5 bases). The CDR3 length is 15 residues. Germline V lookup: CDR1 LNHDA, CDR2 SQIVND (reference sequence). Trimming took 3 bases from V and 4 from J, leaving 15 bases between them. For the CDR3, the DNA is TGTGCCAGTAGTATCAAGGAGGGCGGGGGCACTGAAGCTTTCTTT. It codes for CASSIKEGGGTEAFF. Full variable domain (missing parts from reference TRBV19 and TRBJ1-1): DGGITQSPKYLFRKEGQNVTLSCEQNLNHDAMYWYRQDPGQGLRLIYYSQIVNDFQKGDIAEGYSVSREKKESFPLTVTSAQKNPTAFYLCASSIKEGGGTEAFFGQGTRLTVV.